The entry below describes one T cell receptor (beta chain). Its antigen is not known. This record belongs to a study of cytomegalovirus exposure and HLA in healthy donors. Study overall: The same platform as the 500 to 700 first-cohort repertoires was used for the 130 or so validation repertoires, a later analysis reported.

Study-level findings and limits: Researchers counted 164 TCR beta chains as cytomegalovirus-associated.

This CDR3 has 15 residues. V lost 2 bases, J lost 0 bases, and 7 bases lay in between. Germline loops: CDR1 MDHEN, CDR2 SYDVKM. Repertoires were generated with immunoSEQ multiplex PCR, while TCRdb's copy carries only in-frame clones and drops some. This repertoire shows about 180,000 clones, approximately 81% found once; its top ten account for approximately 15%. The specimen sequenced was PBMCs. The clonotype comes from a man aged 18 to 30 in good health and CMV-seropositive. V usage is TRBV28 and J usage is TRBJ2-2; no definite D call. CDR3 sequence (DNA): TGTGCCAGCAGTTTAGGGCTTCCGAACACCGGGGAGCTGTTTTTT. Translating gives CASSLGLPNTGELFF.